This record concerns one TCR beta chain sequence. A single record per CDR3 protein comes from TCRdb applying MiXCR to the RT-PCR reads. In the table there are 410,000 or so distinct CDR3 sequences, around 16% of which are singletons. This sample stems from a study of patients and donors after allogeneic stem cell transplantation. The sequence came from a human donor who was either an allogeneic HSCT recipient or a stem cell or donor lymphocyte infusion donor (not recorded which). It is not recorded whose cells these are; they may come from a transplant donor. Sequenced sample: blood, either unsorted or a sorted T cell fraction (not recorded which).

The CDR3 protein is CASSLGLAGALFTDTQYF. Here the CDR3 DNA reads TGTGCCAGCAGCCTGGGACTAGCGGGAGCCCTGTTCACAGATACGCAGTATTTT. The gene calls are TRBV11-2 and TRBJ2-3; 14 bases fit TRBD2. The CDR3 is 18 amino acids. Germline assignment: CDR1 SGHAT and CDR2 FQNNGV. The V gene end was trimmed by 5 bases and the J gene end by 2 bases; junction bases not matched to a gene: 9.